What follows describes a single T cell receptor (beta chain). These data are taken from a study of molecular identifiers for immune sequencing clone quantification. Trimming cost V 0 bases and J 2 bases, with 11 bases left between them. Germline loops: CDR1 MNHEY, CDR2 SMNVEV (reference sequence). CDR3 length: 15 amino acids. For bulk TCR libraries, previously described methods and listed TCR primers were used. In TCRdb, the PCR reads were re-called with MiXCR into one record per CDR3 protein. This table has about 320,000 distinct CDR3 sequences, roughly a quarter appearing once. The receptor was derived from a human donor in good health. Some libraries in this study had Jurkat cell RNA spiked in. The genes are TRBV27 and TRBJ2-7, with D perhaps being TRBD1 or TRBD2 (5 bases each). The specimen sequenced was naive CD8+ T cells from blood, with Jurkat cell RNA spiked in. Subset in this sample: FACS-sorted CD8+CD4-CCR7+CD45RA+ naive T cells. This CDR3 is CASSLSAGAAYEQYF. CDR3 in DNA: TGTGCCAGCAGTTTATCCGCCGGGGCCGCCTACGAGCAGTACTTC.